One sample yielded the 28 T cell receptor beta chains listed below, sequenced in a study of cytomegalovirus exposure and HLA in healthy donors. PCR involved 60 Vbeta and 13 Jbeta primers. The method was immunoSEQ multiplex PCR; TCRdb's version includes in-frame clones alone and lacks a portion of them. Of about 89,000 clones listed, around four fifths were seen once; the top ten hold approximately 3%. The specimen was PBMCs. These receptors all come from a man aged 25 to 40 in good health and CMV-seronegative.

The V gene is TRBV5-4, the J gene TRBJ2-7, with a possible D match to TRBD2 (6 bases). The CDR3 totals 16 residues. Germline CDR1 and CDR2: SGHNT and YYREEE (reference sequence). V lost 4 bases and J lost 2, with 19 bases in between. The CDR3 sequence is CASSRFERGDTYEQYF. The CDR3 region has the DNA TGTGCCAGCAGCCGTTTCGAACGCGGGGATACCTACGAGCAGTACTTC.

This clone is labeled as medium-sized. This chain uses TRBV6-4 with TRBJ2-6; 9 nucleotides match TRBD2. The V and J ends lost 3 bases and 10 bases, in that order; junction bases with no gene match: 4. The CDR3 totals 14 residues. The V gene's germline CDR1 is MRHNA and CDR2 SNTAGT. The DNA for the CDR3 is TGTGCCAGCAGTGAGGGTAGCGGGGGAAACGTCCTGACTTTC. This translates into CASSEGSGGNVLTF.

CDR3: CASSVSTVREQYF. CDR3 nucleotide sequence: TGTGCCAGCAGCGTATCGACAGTAAGAGAGCAGTACTTC. The chain has TRBV9 and TRBJ2-7, with D tentatively TRBD1 (5 bases). CDR1 and CDR2 (germline): SGDLS, YYNGEE. This CDR3 region has 13 residues. The V end was cut by 1 base, the J end by 7 bases, with 12 bases between.

The rearrangement links TRBV18 to TRBJ2-7; the D is unclear. There are 13 residues in the CDR3. Germline CDR1 and CDR2: KGHSH and LQKENI. Trimming shortened V by 3 bases and J by 5 bases, and 11 bases separated the two germline ends. The CDR3 DNA reads TGTGCCAGCTCACCCAATACTCACGACGAGCAGTACTTC. Protein sequence: CASSPNTHDEQYF.

This sequence joins TRBV11-3 and TRBJ2-1, with D maybe TRBD2 (6 bases). With 3 bases removed from V and 1 base from J, the gap between germline ends came to 10 bases. In germline, CDR1 is SGHNT, CDR2 YENEEA. The CDR3 is 15 residues long. Written as DNA, the CDR3 is TGTGCCAGCAGCTTCTTTGGGGGGTCCTACAATGAGCAGTTCTTC. It translates to CASSFFGGSYNEQFF.

The chain has TRBV4-3 and TRBJ2-1; 11 positions match TRBD2. This CDR3 has 17 residues. CDR1 LGHNA and CDR2 YSLEER come from the germline V gene. The V segment lost 1 base and the J segment 8 bases; nucleotides outside the gene matches: 10. The CDR3: CASSQGYSGGAGDEQFF. In nucleotides, the CDR3 is TGCGCCAGCAGCCAAGGATATAGCGGGGGGGCCGGGGATGAGCAGTTCTTC.

The table lists this clone with a few counts. V gene TRBV14 combines with J gene TRBJ1-2, with D perhaps matching TRBD1 (6 bases). Germline V lookup: CDR1 SGHDN, CDR2 FVKESK. This CDR3 spans 16 amino acids. Trimming took 1 base from V and 3 from J, leaving 15 bases between them. CDR3 sequence reads: CASSQVVQEGDYGYTF. The DNA of the CDR3 is TGTGCCAGCAGCCAAGTGGTCCAAGAGGGGGACTATGGCTACACCTTC.

The rearrangement uses TRBV5-1 and TRBJ1-4; D not resolved. Trimming cost V 2 bases and J 7 bases, with 12 bases left between them. The CDR3 is 14 residues long. Germline V gives CDR1 SGHRS, CDR2 YFSETQ. CDR3 DNA: TGCGCCAGCAGCTTAGGCGGGGTTGGTGAAAAACTGTTTTTT. It encodes CASSLGGVGEKLFF.

The rearrangement uses TRBV5-1 and TRBJ2-2, with D uncertain. Deletions cut 0 bases from V and 7 bases from J, with 4 bases between. The CDR3 is 12 residues long. CDR1 is SGHRS, CDR2 YFSETQ, per germline. CDR3 amino acids: CASSLVGGELFF. In DNA, the CDR3 is TGCGCCAGCAGCTTGGTCGGCGGGGAGCTGTTTTTT.

V and J are TRBV6-5 and TRBJ2-5; a weak D match, TRBD1 (6 bases). Trimming cost V 6 bases and J 5 bases, with 13 bases left between them. The length of the CDR3 is 13 residues. Germline lookup yields CDR1 MNHEY and CDR2 SVGAGI. The CDR3 region is CASRQGLVETQYF. DNA of the CDR3: TGTGCCAGCAGACAGGGATTAGTGGAGACCCAGTACTTC.

CDR3 in amino acids: CASKTGTGDEKLFF. CDR3 in DNA: TGTGCCAGTAAAACCGGGACAGGGGATGAAAAACTGTTTTTT. The gene calls are TRBV19 and TRBJ1-4; 10 bases match TRBD1. The ends lost 7 bases at V and 6 bases at J; junction bases unmatched: 5. Per germline, CDR1 LNHDA and CDR2 SQIVND (reference sequence). CDR3 size: 14 residues. The variable domain in full, completed from reference TRBV19 and TRBJ1-4, reads DGGITQSPKYLFRKEGQNVTLSCEQNLNHDAMYWYRQDPGQGLRLIYYSQIVNDFQKGDIAEGYSVSREKKESFPLTVTSAQKNPTAFYLCASKTGTGDEKLFFGSGTQLSVL.

The CDR3 DNA reads TGTGCCAGTTCTAGCGGGGGGGCCACCTACAATGAGCAGTTCTTC. Amino acids: CASSSGGATYNEQFF. The chain joins TRBV19 to TRBJ2-1; 12 bases agree with TRBD2. The V gene end was trimmed by 8 bases and the J gene end by 2 bases; junction bases not matched to a gene: 4. Germline V gene sequence: CDR1 LNHDA, CDR2 SQIVND (reference sequence). This CDR3 has 15 residues.

This clone occurred a few times. The genes are TRBV4-3 and TRBJ2-1; TRBD2 aligns across 7 bases. Germline CDR1 and CDR2: LGHNA and YSLEER. Trimming cost V 0 bases and J 10 bases; bases outside gene matches: 12. This CDR3 spans 16 amino acids. In DNA, the CDR3 is TGCGCCAGCAGCCAAGATAGGGAGGGCTATGGTAGAGAGCAGTTCTTC. Protein sequence: CASSQDREGYGREQFF.

This clone appeared once. The CDR3 sequence: CASSQESARQGGYGYTF. The CDR3 nucleotides are TGCGCCAGCAGCCAAGAGAGCGCGCGACAGGGGGGGTATGGCTACACCTTC. The chain joins TRBV4-3 to TRBJ1-2; 9 bases map to TRBD1. The CDR3 contains 17 residues. Germline loops: CDR1 LGHNA, CDR2 YSLEER. The V gene end was trimmed by 0 bases and the J gene end by 5 bases; junction bases not matched to a gene: 10.

This chain uses TRBV2 with TRBJ1-5; D is uncertain. CDR1 SNHLY and CDR2 FYNNEI come from the germline V gene. V gave up 7 bases and J gave up 0 bases, with 7 bases separating them. This CDR3 spans 13 amino acids. CDR3 in amino acids: CASMRDSNQPQHF. In nucleotides, the CDR3 is TGTGCCAGCATGAGGGATAGCAATCAGCCCCAGCATTTT.

This clone showed up many times. J is TRBJ1-1 and V is TRBV4-3; 11 bases fit TRBD1. After removal of 0 bases from V and 5 bases from J, the junction contained 5 bases not matched to a gene. CDR3 size: 16 residues. Germline CDR1 is LGHNA and CDR2 is YSLEER. The chain's CDR3 is CASSQESGTGGTEAFF. CDR3 bases: TGCGCCAGCAGCCAAGAGTCGGGGACAGGGGGGACTGAAGCTTTCTTT.

This chain uses TRBV25-1 with TRBJ1-6, with a possible D match to TRBD1 (6 bases). The CDR3 is made up of 17 amino acids. Trimming stripped 1 base from V and 4 bases from J, with 14 bases between. Germline loops: CDR1 MGHDK, CDR2 SYGVNS. CDR3 sequence (DNA): TGTGCCAGCAGTGAATCCCGGGGGGCTTCTTATAATTCACCCCTCCACTTT. Amino acid sequence: CASSESRGASYNSPLHF.

This chain links TRBV6-1 with TRBJ1-5, with TRBD1 as a possible D gene (5 bases). Germline values: CDR1 MNHNS, CDR2 SASEGT. This CDR3 comprises 13 residues. The V gene lost 4 bases and the J gene lost 7 bases, with 11 bases spanning the gap. This CDR3 reads CASSGGGLQPQHF. Written as DNA, the CDR3 is TGTGCCAGCAGTGGGGGGGGGTTGCAGCCCCAGCATTTT.

The table lists this clone with a count of one. The chain couples TRBV9 to TRBJ2-7; 10 bases map to TRBD2. Trimming removed 3 bases from V and 5 bases from J; junction bases left unmatched: 5. This CDR3 is built from 14 residues. Germline CDR1 reads SGDLS; CDR2 reads YYNGEE. CDR3 nucleotides: TGTGCCAGCAGCGGGGGGCTAGCGGGGGACGAGCAGTACTTC. Translated, it gives CASSGGLAGDEQYF.

Comments on this clone: This specimen includes other DNA sequences encoding the same CDR3. The gene calls are TRBV18 and TRBJ1-2; TRBD1 is a possible D gene (6 bases). Germline CDR1 and CDR2: KGHSH and LQKENI. CDR3 length: 13 amino acids. The germline V and J ends were trimmed by 2 bases and 2 bases, with 6 bases remaining between them. CDR3 protein: CASSPDRNYGYTF. DNA of the CDR3: TGTGCCAGCTCACCAGACAGGAACTATGGCTACACCTTC.

V usage is TRBV5-1 and J usage is TRBJ2-5; weak D call: TRBD1 (5 bases). V was shortened by 0 bases and J by 4 bases, with 10 bases between the two germline ends. The germline V gene encodes CDR1 SGHRS and CDR2 YFSETQ. The CDR3 spans 14 residues. In nucleotides, the CDR3 is TGCGCCAGCAGCTTGGGACGGCAGGGAGAGACCCAGTACTTC. This encodes CASSLGRQGETQYF.

The chain uses TRBV7-8 and TRBJ2-5, with TRBD2 as a possible D gene (6 bases). V was cut by 0 bases and J by 3 bases, with 8 bases left in between. CDR3 length: 14 amino acids. Germline values: CDR1 SGHVS, CDR2 FQNEAQ. This chain's CDR3 is CASSLAEGKETQYF. CDR3 nucleotide sequence: TGTGCCAGCAGCTTAGCGGAGGGAAAAGAGACCCAGTACTTC.

The rearrangement uses TRBV7-8 and TRBJ2-3, with D possibly matching TRBD1 (6 bases). The CDR3 extends over 17 amino acids. Trimming left V 5 bases short and J 5 bases short, with 23 bases between. Germline V gene lookup returns CDR1 SGHVS and CDR2 FQNEAQ. The CDR3 DNA follows: TGTGCCAGCAGCACCAGGGGTCTGGGGGCCGGGGAAGATACGCAGTATTTT. It translates to CASSTRGLGAGEDTQYF.

The chain joins TRBV9 to TRBJ2-7; 10 bases are shared with TRBD2. CDR3 size: 17 residues. Germline V gene lookup returns CDR1 SGDLS and CDR2 YYNGEE. J was trimmed by 3 bases and V by 0 bases; bases with no gene match: 9. In DNA, the CDR3 is TGTGCCAGCAGCGTAGTCACGAGCGGGGGGGCCTGCTACGAGCAGTACTTC. This translates into CASSVVTSGGACYEQYF.

The chain employs TRBV11-2 and TRBJ2-7; 8 bases line up with TRBD1. Trimming at V came to 4 bases and at J to 2 bases, leaving 4 bases not matched to a gene. CDR3 size: 14 residues. CDR1 and CDR2 (germline): SGHAT, FQNNGV. The CDR3 here is CASSSGTGAYEQYF. Here the CDR3 DNA reads TGTGCCAGCAGCTCCGGGACAGGCGCCTACGAGCAGTACTTC.

This clone showed up just a few times. V gene TRBV21-1 combines with J gene TRBJ1-3; the tabulated D call, TRBD1, remains unverified against the DNA. TRBV21-1 is described as a pseudogene. This CDR3 region has 18 residues. This chain's CDR3 is CASTLHRQGASFGNTIYF. The CDR3 region has the DNA TGTGCCAGCACCTTACATAGACAGGGGGCGAGTTTCGGAAACACCATATATTTT.

CDR3 sequence: CSGTESMNTEAFF. The CDR3 coding sequence is TGCAGCGGGACAGAGTCCATGAACACTGAAGCTTTCTTT. The V gene is TRBV29-1, the J gene TRBJ1-1; D might be TRBD1 (6 bases). Germline CDR1 SQVTM, CDR2 ANQGSEA. V lost 7 bases to trimming and J lost 0 bases, with 12 bases between them. The CDR3 covers 13 residues.

This clone was detected only a few times. The genes are TRBV7-9 and TRBJ2-5; a possible D gene is TRBD2 (5 bases). The J call is uncertain, as TRBJ2-7 better fits the DNA end. The CDR3 contains 13 residues. Germline values: CDR1 SEHNR, CDR2 FQNEAQ (reference sequence). CDR3: CASSSTMSYEQYF. In DNA form, the CDR3 reads TGTGCCAGCAGCTCGACTATGTCCTACGAGCAGTACTTC.